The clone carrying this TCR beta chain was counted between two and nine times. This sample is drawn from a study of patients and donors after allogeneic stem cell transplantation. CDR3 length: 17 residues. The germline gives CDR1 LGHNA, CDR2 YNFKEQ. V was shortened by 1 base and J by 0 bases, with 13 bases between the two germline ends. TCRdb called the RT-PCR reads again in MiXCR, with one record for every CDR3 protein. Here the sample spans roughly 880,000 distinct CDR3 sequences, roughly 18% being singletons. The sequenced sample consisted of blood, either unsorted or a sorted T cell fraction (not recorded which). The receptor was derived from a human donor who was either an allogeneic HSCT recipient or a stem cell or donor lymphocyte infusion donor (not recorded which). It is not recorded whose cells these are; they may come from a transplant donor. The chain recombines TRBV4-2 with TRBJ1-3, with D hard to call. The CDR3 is CASSQGEGKASGNTIYF. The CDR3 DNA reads TGTGCCAGCAGCCAAGGGGAAGGAAAGGCCTCTGGAAACACCATATATTTT.